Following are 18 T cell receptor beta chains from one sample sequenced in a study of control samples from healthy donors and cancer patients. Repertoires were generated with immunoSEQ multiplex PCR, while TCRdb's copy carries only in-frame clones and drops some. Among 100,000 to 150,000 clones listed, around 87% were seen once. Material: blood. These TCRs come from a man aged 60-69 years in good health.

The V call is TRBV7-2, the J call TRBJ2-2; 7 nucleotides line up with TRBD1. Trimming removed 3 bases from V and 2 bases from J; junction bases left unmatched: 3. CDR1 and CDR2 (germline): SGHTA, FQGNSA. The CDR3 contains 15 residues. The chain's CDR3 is CASSFGTANTGELFF. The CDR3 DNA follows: TGTGCCAGCAGCTTCGGGACAGCCAACACCGGGGAGCTGTTTTTT.

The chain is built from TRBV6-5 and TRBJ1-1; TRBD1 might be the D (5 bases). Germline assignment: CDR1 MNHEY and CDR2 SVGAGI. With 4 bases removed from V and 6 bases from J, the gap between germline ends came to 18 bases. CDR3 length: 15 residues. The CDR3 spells CASSWGSGAPAEAFF. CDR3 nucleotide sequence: TGTGCCAGCAGTTGGGGGTCCGGGGCCCCCGCTGAAGCTTTCTTT.

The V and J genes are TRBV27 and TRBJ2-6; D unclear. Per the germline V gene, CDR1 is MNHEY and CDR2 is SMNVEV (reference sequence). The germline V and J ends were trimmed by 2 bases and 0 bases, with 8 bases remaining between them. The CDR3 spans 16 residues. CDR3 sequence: CASSLNPGSGANVLTF. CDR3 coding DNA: TGTGCCAGCAGTTTAAACCCCGGCTCTGGGGCCAACGTCCTGACTTTC. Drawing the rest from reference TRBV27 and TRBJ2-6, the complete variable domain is EAQVTQNPRYLITVTGKKLTVTCSQNMNHEYMSWYRQDPGLGLRQIYYSMNVEVTDKGDVPEGYKVSRKEKRNFPLILESPSPNQTSLYFCASSLNPGSGANVLTFGAGSRLTVL.

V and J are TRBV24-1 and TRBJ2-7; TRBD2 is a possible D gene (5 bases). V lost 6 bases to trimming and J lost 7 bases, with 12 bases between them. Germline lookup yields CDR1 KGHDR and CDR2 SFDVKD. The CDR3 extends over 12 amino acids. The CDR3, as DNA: TGTGCCACCAGTTCGGGATCGCGGGAGCAGTACTTC. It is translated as CATSSGSREQYF.

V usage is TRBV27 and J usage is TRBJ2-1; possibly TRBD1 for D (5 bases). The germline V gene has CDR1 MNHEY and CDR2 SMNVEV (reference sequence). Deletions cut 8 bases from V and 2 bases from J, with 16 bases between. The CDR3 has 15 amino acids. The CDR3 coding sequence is TGTGCCAGCGGTACCAGGGCCCCGACCTACAATGAGCAGTTCTTC. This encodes CASGTRAPTYNEQFF.

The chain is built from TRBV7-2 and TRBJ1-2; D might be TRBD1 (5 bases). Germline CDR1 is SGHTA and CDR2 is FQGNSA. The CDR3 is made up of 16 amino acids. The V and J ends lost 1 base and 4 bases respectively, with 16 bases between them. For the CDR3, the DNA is TGTGCCAGCAGCTTAGGGGGGTCGTTGGCCGTCTATGGCTACACCTTC. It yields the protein CASSLGGSLAVYGYTF.

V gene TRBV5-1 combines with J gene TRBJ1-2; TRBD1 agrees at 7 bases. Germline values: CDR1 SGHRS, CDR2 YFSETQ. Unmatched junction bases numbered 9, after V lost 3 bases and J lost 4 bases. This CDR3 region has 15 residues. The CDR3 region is CASSWVAGQSYGYTF. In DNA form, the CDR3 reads TGCGCCAGCAGCTGGGTAGCGGGACAGTCCTATGGCTACACCTTC.

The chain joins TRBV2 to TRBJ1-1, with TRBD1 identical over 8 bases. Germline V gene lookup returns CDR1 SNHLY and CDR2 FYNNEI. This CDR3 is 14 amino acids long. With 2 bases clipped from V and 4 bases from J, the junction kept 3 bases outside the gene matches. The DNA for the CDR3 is TGTGCCAGCAGTGAACGAACAGGGGGCACTGAAGCTTTCTTT. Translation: CASSERTGGTEAFF.

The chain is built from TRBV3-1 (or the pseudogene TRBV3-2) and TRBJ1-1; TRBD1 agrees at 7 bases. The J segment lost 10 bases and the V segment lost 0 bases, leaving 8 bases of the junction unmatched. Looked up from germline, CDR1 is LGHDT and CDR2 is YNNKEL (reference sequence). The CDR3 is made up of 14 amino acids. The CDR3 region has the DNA TGTGCCAGCAGCCAAGATTCTAGGGGGCCGCGAGCTTTCTTT. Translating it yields CASSQDSRGPRAFF.

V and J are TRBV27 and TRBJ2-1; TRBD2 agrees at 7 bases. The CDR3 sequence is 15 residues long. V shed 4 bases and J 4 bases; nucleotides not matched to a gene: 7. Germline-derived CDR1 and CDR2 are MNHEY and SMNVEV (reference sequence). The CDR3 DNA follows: TGTGCCAGCAGTTCCGATCCGGGGGGTTACAATGAGCAGTTCTTC. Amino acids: CASSSDPGGYNEQFF.

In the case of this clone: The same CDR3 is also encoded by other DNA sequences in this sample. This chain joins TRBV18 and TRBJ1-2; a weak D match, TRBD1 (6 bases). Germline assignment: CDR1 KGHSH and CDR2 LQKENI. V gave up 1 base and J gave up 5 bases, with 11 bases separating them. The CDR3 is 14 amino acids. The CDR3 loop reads CASSPRGQGYGYTF. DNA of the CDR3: TGTGCCAGCTCACCACGAGGGCAGGGGTATGGCTACACCTTC.

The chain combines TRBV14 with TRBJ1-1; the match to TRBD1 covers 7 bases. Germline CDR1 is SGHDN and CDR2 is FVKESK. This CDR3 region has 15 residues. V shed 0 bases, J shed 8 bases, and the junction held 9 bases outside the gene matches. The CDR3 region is CASSQDHRQGKEAFF. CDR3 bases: TGTGCCAGCAGCCAAGATCATCGACAGGGAAAAGAAGCTTTCTTT.

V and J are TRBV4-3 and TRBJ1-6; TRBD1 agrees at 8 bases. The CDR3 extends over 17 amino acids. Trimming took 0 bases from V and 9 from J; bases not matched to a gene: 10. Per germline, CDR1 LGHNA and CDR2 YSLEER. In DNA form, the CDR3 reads TGCGCCAGCAGCCAAGATTCCGGACAGGGCATAATTTCACCCCTCCACTTT. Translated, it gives CASSQDSGQGIISPLHF.

CDR3 loop: CAISLDNNQPQHF. CDR3 coding DNA: TGTGCCATCAGTTTGGACAACAATCAGCCCCAGCATTTT. The rearrangement joins TRBV10-3 to TRBJ1-5, with D tentatively TRBD1 (5 bases). Trimming shortened V by 5 bases and J by 3 bases, and 8 bases separated the two germline ends. Looked up from germline, CDR1 is ENHRY and CDR2 is SYGVKD. This CDR3 has 13 amino acids.

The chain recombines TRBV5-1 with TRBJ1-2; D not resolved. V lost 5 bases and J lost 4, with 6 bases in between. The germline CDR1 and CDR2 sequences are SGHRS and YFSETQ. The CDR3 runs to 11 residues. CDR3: CASRGSYGYTF. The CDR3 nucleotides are TGCGCCAGCAGGGGGTCCTATGGCTACACCTTC.

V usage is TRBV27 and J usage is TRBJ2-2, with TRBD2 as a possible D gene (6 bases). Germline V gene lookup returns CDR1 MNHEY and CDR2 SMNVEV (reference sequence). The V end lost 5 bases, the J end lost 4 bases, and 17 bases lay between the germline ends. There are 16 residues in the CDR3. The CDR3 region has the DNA TGTGCCAGCAGTCTCACCTCGGGACTCCCCACCGGGGAGCTGTTTTTT. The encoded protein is CASSLTSGLPTGELFF.

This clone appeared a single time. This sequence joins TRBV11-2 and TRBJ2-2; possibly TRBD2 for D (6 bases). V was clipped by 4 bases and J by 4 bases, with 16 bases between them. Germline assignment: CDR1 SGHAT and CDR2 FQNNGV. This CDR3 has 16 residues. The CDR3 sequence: CASSSEGGYITGELFF. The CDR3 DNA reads TGTGCCAGCAGCTCGGAGGGAGGCTACATCACCGGGGAGCTGTTTTTT.

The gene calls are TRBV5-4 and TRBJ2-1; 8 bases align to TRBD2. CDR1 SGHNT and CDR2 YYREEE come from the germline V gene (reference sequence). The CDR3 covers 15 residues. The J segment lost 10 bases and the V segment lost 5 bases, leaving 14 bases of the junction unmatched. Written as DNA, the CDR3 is TGTGCCAGCAGATCTCTGTCGGGGGGGCCAAAGGAGCAGTTCTTC. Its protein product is CASRSLSGGPKEQFF.